The 7 T cell receptor beta chains below were found in one sample sequenced in a study of T cell responses to AZD1222 COVID-19 vaccine (dated by TCRdb to the early 2020s). Library construction relied on the immunoSEQ multiplex PCR assay. TCRdb obtained this table from immuneACCESS and retained in-frame rearrangements with V and J assigned. These tables miss some clones; where compared with another copy, unresolved V genes account for less than half of the shortfall, and the remainder is unexplained. Present in this sample are approximately 100,000 clones, more than 75% of which were seen just once. The ten largest account for roughly 10% of the sample. Interpreted using the paper, the time point label stands for: about 28 days (+/-7) after the second vaccine dose. Sample: peripheral blood, taken 28 days after the second AZD1222 dose. Source of these receptors: an adult who received the AZD1222 COVID-19 vaccine.

The chain combines TRBV3-1 (or the pseudogene TRBV3-2) with TRBJ2-6; D possibly corresponds to TRBD2 (6 bases). V was pared by 5 bases and J by 0 bases, with 11 bases between. The CDR3 runs 16 residues. Germline-derived CDR1 and CDR2 are LGHDT and YNNKEL (reference sequence). CDR3 DNA sequence: TGTGCCAGCAGCGGTAGCGGTCTCTCTGGGGCCAACGTCCTGACTTTC. Translated: CASSGSGLSGANVLTF.

The chain has TRBV19 and TRBJ1-2; the match to TRBD1 covers 12 bases. Germline V gives CDR1 LNHDA, CDR2 SQIVND (reference sequence). Trimming at V came to 3 bases and at J to 5 bases, leaving 4 bases not matched to a gene. The CDR3 covers 15 residues. The chain's CDR3 is CASSMGTGGHYGYTF. The CDR3 DNA follows: TGTGCCAGTAGTATGGGGACAGGGGGCCATTATGGCTACACCTTC.

V is TRBV28 and J is TRBJ2-2; no definite D call. The CDR3 runs 15 residues. V shed 2 bases and J shed 0 bases, with 7 bases lying between them. Germline CDR1 and CDR2: MDHEN and SYDVKM. The CDR3 reads CASSLGRANTGELFF. The CDR3 DNA is TGTGCCAGCAGTTTAGGTAGGGCGAACACCGGGGAGCTGTTTTTT. Full variable domain (rest looked up from reference TRBV28 and TRBJ2-2): DVKVTQSSRYLVKRTGEKVFLECVQDMDHENMFWYRQDPGLGLRLIYFSYDVKMKEKGDIPEGYSVSREKKERFSLILESASTNQTSMYLCASSLGRANTGELFFGEGSRLTVL.

The chain carries TRBV5-6 and TRBJ1-2, with 11 bases identical to TRBD1. This CDR3 has 17 residues. Germline V gene lookup returns CDR1 SGHDT and CDR2 YYEEEE. Losses at the gene ends were 3 bases for V and 2 bases for J; bases not matched to a gene: 9. The CDR3 DNA sequence: TGTGCCAGCAGCTCTCTATCGGGACAGGGGGACAACTATGGCTACACCTTC. Protein product: CASSSLSGQGDNYGYTF.

This clone showed up just a few times. This chain uses TRBV27 with TRBJ1-2, with D unresolved. CDR1 and CDR2 from the germline V gene are MNHEY and SMNVEV (reference sequence). The length of the CDR3 is 13 residues. V was cut by 5 bases and J by 4 bases, with 11 bases left in between. The CDR3 nucleotides are TGTGCCAGCAGTCCCTACAAGGGCTATGGCTACACCTTC. It yields the protein CASSPYKGYGYTF.

J is TRBJ2-7 and V is TRBV19, with D possibly TRBD2 on 5 matching bases. Trimming left V 2 bases short and J 4 bases short, with 9 bases between. From germline, CDR1 is LNHDA and CDR2 SQIVND (reference sequence). This CDR3 contains 13 residues. In DNA form, the CDR3 reads TGTGCCAGTAGTATAACCGGGAAGTACGAGCAGTACTTC. Protein: CASSITGKYEQYF.

The rearrangement uses TRBV4-1 and TRBJ1-2; 9 bases line up with TRBD1. The V gene's germline CDR1 is MGHRA and CDR2 YSYEKL. This CDR3 region has 14 residues. The junction had 6 bases not matched to a gene; V was cut back by 5 bases and J by 5 bases. DNA of the CDR3: TGCGCCAGCAGCGCGATGGGACAGGGTTATGGCTACACCTTC. This sequence encodes CASSAMGQGYGYTF.